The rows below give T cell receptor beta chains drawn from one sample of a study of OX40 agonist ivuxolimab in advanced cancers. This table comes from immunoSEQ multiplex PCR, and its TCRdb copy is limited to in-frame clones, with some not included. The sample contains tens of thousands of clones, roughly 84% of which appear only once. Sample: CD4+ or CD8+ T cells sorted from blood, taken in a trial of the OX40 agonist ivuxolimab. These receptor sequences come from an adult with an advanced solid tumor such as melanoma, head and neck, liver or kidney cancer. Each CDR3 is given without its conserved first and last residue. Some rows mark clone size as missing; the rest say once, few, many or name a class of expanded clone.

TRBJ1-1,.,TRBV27,ASSSPGNTEAF
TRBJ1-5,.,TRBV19,ASSIGSYSNQPQH
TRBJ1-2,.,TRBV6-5,ASSLTGKRGYT
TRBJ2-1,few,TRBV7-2,ASSSFNNEQF
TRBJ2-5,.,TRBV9,ASSVGKGGTQY
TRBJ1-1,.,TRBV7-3,ASSLSTGSTEAF
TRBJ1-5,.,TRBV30,AWGGKGQGFSNQPQH
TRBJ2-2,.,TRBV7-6,ASSPTAMNTGELF
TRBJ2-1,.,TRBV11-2,ASRTGGLRSYNEQF
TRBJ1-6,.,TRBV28,ASSLSHASPLH
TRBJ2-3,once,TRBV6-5,ASKWSDTQY
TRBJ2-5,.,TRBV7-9,ASSLGVGETQY
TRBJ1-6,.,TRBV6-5,ASRGATQNSPLH
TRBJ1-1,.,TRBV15,ATSRDQLGSTEAF
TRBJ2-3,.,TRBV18,ASSTPTDTQY
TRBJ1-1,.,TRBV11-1,ASSLQASSNTEAF
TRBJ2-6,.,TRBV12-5,ASGSATASSGANVLT
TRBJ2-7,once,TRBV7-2,ASSLGGAAYEQY
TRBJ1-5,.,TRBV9,ASSVGENQPQH
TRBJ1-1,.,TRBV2,ARTQDRVTEAF
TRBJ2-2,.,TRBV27,ASRSWGAGELF
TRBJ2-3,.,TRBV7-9,AGGWGSTDTQY
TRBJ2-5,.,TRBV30,AWSTGGVKTQY
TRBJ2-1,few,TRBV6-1,ASSEPGLPYNEQF
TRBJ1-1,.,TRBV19,ASSMREKPFVF
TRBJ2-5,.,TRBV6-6,ASRAPGGWETQY
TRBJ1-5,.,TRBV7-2,ASSLDSGGGQPQH
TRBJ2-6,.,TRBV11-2,ASSLTTGFLSGANVLT
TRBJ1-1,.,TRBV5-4,ASSSSKTGNTEAF
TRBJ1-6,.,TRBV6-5,ASSYGASHLSPLH
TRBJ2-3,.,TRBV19,ASSIRGRGGDTQY
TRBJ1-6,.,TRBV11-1,ASSPRGPGSNSPLH
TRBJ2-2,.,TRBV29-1,SVGNPWVGETGELF
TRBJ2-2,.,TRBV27,ASSAYRGGVRELF
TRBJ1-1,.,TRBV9,ASRPLGRGLVNTEAF
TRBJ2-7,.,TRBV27,ASRKLADSYEQY
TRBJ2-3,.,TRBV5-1,ATKSGSGGTDTQY
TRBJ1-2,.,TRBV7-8,ASSLHLGSHGYT
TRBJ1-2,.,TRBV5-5,ASSPDKNYGYT
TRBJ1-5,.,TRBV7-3,ASSVDRNQPQH
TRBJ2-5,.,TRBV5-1,ASSRAFGGSPQETQY
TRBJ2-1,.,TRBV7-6,ASSLGTGPVNEQF
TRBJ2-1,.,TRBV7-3,ASSSLPGVAYNEQF
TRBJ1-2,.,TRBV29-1,SVGQGNGYT